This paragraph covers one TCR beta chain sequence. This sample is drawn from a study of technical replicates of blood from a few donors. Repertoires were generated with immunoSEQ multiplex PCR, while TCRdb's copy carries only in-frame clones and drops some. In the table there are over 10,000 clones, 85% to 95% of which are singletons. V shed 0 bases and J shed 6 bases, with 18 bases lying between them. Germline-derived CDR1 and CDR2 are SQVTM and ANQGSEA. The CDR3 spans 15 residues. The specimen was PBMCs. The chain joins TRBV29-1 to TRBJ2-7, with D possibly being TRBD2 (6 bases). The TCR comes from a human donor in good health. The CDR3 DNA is TGCAGCGTTGAAGACCTAGCCTTGGGAGGCGGCGAGCAGTACTTC. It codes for CSVEDLALGGGEQYF.